This T cell receptor (beta chain) was sequenced during a study of T cells in lung cancer brain metastases. Across the study: No interval therapy was given to about 90% of the roughly 20 patients. Median interval between primary and brain metastasis specimen acquisition was approximately 320 days.

Exclusion applied to any patient with a history of multiple malignancies. In its sample, this clone was seen a few times. The germline gene is not matched at one end of the junction; a read error may be the cause. The CDR3 has 11 residues. Germline CDR1 SGHRS, CDR2 YFSETQ. TCRdb keeps only in-frame clones here, not all; method: immunoSEQ multiplex PCR. Found here are about 5,000 clones, around 85% of them singletons; the top ten hold 9.2%. This sequence joins TRBV5-1 and TRBJ2-7; no reliable D call. The receptor was derived from a woman in her forties or fifties with non-small cell lung cancer that had spread to the brain. Sequenced sample: tumor tissue from a brain metastasis. The CDR3 reads CASSLGLEQYF. The CDR3 region has the DNA TGCGCCAGCAGTTTGGGCCTCGAGCAGTACTTC.